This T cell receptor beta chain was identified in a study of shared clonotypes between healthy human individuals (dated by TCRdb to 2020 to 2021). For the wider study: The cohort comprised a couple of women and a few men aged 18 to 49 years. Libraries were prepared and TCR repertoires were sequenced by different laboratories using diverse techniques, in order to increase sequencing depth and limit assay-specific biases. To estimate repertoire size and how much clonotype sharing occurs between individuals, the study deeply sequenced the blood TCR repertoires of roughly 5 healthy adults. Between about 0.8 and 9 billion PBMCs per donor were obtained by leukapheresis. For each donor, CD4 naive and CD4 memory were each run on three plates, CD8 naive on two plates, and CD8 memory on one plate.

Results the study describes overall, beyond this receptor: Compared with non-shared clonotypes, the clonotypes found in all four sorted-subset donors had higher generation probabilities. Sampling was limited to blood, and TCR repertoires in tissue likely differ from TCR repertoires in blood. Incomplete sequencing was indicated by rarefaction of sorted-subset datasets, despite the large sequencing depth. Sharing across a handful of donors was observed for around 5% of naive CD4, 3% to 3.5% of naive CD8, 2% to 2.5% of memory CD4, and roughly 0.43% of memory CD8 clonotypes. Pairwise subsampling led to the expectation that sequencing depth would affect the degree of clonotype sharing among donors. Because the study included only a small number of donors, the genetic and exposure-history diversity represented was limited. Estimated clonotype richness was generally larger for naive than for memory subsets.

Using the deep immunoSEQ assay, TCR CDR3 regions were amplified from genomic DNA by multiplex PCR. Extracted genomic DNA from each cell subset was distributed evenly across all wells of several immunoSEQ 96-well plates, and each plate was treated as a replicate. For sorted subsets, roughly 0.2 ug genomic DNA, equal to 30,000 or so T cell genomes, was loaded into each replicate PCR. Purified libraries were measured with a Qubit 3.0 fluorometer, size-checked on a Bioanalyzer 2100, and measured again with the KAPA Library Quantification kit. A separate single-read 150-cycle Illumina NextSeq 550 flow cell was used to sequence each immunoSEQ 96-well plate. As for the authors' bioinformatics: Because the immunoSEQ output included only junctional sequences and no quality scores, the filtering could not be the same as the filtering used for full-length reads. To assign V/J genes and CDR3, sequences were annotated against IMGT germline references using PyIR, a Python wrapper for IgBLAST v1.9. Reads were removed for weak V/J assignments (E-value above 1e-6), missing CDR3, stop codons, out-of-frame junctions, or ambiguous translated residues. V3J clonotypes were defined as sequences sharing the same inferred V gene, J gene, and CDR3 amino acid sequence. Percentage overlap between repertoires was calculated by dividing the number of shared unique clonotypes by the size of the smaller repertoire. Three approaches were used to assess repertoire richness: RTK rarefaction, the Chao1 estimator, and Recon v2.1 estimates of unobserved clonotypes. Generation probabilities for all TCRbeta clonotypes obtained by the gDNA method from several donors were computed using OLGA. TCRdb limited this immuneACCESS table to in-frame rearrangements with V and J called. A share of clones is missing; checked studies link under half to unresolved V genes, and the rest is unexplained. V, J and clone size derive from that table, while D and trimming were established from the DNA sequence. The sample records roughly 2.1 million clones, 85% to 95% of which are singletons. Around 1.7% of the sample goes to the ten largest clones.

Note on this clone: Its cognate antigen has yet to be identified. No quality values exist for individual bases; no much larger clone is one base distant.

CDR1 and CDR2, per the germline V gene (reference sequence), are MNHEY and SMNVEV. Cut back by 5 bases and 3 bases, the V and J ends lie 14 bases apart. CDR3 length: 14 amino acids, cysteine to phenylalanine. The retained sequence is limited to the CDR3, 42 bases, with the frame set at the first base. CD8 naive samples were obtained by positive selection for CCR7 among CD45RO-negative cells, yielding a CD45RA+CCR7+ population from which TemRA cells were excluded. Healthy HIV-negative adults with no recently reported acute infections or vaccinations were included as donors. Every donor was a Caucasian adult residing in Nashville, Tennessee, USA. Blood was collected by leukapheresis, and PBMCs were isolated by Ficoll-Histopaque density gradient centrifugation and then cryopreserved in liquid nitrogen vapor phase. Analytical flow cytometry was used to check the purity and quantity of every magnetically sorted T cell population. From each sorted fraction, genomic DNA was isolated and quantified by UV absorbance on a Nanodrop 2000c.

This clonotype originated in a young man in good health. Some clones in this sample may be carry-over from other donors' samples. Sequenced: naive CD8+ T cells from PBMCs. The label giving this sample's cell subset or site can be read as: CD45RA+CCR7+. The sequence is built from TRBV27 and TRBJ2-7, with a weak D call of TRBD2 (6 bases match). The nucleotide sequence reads TGTGCCAGCAGTCCCGGGAGCGGAATCTACGAGCAGTACTTC. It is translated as CASSPGSGIYEQYF.